This paragraph reports one T cell receptor (beta chain). This entry belongs to a study of blood T cell repertoires in COVID-19. Study summary: COVID-19 samples from acute and convalescent phases originated in the United States, Italy and Spain.

As processed by the authors: For nucleated cells, counts were estimated from reference gene primer amplification. Only in-frame clones appear in the TCRdb table, and some are missing; sequencing was by immunoSEQ multiplex PCR. The DNA gave D and trimming, while V, J and clone size come from that table. The sample yields about 140,000 clones, approximately 90% seen once. Germline loops: CDR1 SGHVS, CDR2 FQNEAQ. This CDR3 spans 13 amino acids. V was pared by 5 bases and J by 2 bases, with 10 bases between. This clonotype was obtained from a human donor in a cohort sampled during active COVID-19. This sequence joins TRBV7-8 and TRBJ2-7; maybe TRBD1 (5 bases). Sequenced sample: peripheral blood. In nucleotides, the CDR3 is TGTGCCAGCAGCGCGACAGTGACCTACGAGCAGTACTTC. Translating gives CASSATVTYEQYF. The full variable domain, completed using reference TRBV7-8 and TRBJ2-7, is GAGVSQSPRYKVAKRGQDVALRCDPISGHVSLFWYQQALGQGPEFLTYFQNEAQLDKSGLPSDRFFAERPEGSVSTLKIQRTQQEDSAVYLCASSATVTYEQYFGPGTRLTVT.